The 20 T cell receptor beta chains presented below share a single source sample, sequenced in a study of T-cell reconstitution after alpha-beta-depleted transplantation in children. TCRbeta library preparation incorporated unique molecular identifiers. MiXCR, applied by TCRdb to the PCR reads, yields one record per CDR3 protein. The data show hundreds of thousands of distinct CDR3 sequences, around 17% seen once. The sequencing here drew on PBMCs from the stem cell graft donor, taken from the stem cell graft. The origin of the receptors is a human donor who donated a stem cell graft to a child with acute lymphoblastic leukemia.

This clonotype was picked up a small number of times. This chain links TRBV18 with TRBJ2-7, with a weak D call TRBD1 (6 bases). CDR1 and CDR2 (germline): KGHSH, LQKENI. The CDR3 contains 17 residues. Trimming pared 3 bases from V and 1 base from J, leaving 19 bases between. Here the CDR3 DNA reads TGTGCCAGCTCACCCACCCCAGGGGAAGAAGGATCCTACGAGCAGTACTTC. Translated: CASSPTPGEEGSYEQYF. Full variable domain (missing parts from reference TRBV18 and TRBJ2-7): NAGVMQNPRHLVRRRGQEARLRCSPMKGHSHVYWYRQLPEEGLKFMVYLQKENIIDESGMPKERFSAEFPKEGPSILRIQQVVRGDSAAYFCASSPTPGEEGSYEQYFGPGTRLTVT.

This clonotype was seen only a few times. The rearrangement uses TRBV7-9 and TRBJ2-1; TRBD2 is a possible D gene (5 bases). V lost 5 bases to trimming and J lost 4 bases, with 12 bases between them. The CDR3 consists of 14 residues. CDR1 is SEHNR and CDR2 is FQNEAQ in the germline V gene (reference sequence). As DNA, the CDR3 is TGTGCCAGCAGCCCTAGGCGGGCGTACAATGAGCAGTTCTTC. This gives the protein CASSPRRAYNEQFF.

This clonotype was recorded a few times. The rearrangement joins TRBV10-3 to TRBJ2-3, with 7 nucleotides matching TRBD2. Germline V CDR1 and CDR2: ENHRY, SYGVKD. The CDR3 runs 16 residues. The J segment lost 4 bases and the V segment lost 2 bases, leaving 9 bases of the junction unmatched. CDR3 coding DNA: TGTGCCATCAGTGAGGTGGCGCGGGAGCCCCCAGATACGCAGTATTTT. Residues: CAISEVAREPPDTQYF.

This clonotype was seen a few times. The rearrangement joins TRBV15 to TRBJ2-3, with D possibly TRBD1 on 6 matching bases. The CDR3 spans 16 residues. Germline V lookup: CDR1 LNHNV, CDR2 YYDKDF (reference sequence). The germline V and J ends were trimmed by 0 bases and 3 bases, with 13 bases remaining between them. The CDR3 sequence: CATSRDGNRVTDTQYF. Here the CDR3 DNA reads TGTGCCACCAGCAGAGATGGGAACAGGGTAACAGATACGCAGTATTTT.

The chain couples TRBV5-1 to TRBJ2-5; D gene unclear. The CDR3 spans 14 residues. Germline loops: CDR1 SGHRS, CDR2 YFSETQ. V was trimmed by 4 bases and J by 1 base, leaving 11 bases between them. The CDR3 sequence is CASSKNGFQETQYF. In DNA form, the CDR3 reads TGCGCCAGCAGCAAGAACGGATTCCAAGAGACCCAGTACTTC.

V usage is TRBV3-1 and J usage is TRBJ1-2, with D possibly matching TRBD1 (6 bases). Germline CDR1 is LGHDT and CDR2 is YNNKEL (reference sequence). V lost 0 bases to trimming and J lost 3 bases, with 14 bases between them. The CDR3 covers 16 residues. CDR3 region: CASSQDRGLPHYGYTF. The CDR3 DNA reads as TGTGCCAGCAGCCAAGATCGGGGGCTACCGCACTATGGCTACACCTTC. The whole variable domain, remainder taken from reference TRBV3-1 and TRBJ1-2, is DTAVSQTPKYLVTQMGNDKSIKCEQNLGHDTMYWYKQDSKKFLKIMFSYNNKELIINETVPNRFSPKSPDKAHLNLHINSLELGDSAVYFCASSQDRGLPHYGYTFGSGTRLTVV.

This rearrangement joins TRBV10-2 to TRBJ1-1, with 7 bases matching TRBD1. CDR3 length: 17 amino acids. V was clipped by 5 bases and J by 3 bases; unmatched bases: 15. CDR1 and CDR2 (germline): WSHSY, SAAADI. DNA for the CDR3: TGCGCCAGCAGTAATCCCGGTTTTCAGGGGGAGTACACTGAAGCTTTCTTT. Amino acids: CASSNPGFQGEYTEAFF.

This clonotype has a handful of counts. The CDR3 DNA sequence: TGTGCCAGCAGCCCTAGGGTTGGAGTGAACACTGAAGCTTTCTTT. Translating gives CASSPRVGVNTEAFF. The chain couples TRBV7-2 to TRBJ1-1; D not resolved. Deletions cut 5 bases from V and 0 bases from J, with 13 bases between. CDR3 length: 15 amino acids. Germline loops: CDR1 SGHTA, CDR2 FQGNSA.

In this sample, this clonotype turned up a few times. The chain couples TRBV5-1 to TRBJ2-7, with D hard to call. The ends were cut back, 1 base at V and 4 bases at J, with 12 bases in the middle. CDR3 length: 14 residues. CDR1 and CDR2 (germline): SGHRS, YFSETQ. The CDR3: CASSLTAAEYEQYF. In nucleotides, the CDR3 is TGCGCCAGCAGCTTGACCGCGGCGGAATACGAGCAGTACTTC.

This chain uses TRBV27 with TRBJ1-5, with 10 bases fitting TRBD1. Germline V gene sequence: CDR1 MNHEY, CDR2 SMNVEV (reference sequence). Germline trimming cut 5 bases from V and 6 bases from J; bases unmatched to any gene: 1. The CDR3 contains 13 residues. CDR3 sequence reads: CASSRQGAQPQHF. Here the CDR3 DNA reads TGTGCCAGCAGTCGACAGGGGGCTCAGCCCCAGCATTTT.

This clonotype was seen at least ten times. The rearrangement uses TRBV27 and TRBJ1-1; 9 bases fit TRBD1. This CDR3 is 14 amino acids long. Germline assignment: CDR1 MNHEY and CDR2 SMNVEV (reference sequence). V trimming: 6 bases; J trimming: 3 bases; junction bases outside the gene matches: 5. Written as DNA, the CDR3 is TGTGCCAGCAGCTTACAGGGGGCGCACACTGAAGCTTTCTTT. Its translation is CASSLQGAHTEAFF.

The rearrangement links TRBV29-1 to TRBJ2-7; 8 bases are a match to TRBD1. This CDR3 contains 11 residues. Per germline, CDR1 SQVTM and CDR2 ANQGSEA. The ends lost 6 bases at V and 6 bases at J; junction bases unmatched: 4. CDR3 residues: CSVPTGAEQYF. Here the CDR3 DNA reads TGCAGCGTCCCGACAGGGGCCGAGCAGTACTTC.

The CDR3 loop reads CSARDGRTSGSTNEQFF. In nucleotides, the CDR3 is TGCAGTGCTAGAGATGGGAGGACTAGCGGGAGTACGAATGAGCAGTTCTTC. The rearrangement uses TRBV20-1 and TRBJ2-1; the match to TRBD2 covers 13 bases. This CDR3 region has 17 residues. The trim removed 0 bases at V and 7 bases at J, leaving 9 bases unmatched. CDR1 is DFQATT and CDR2 is SNEGSKA in the germline V gene (reference sequence).

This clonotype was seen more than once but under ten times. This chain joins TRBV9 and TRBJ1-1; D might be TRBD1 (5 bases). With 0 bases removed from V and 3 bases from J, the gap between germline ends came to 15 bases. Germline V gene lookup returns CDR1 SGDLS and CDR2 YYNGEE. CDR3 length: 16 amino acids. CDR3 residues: CASSVVQVLGDTEAFF. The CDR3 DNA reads TGTGCCAGCAGCGTAGTCCAGGTTTTAGGGGACACTGAAGCTTTCTTT.

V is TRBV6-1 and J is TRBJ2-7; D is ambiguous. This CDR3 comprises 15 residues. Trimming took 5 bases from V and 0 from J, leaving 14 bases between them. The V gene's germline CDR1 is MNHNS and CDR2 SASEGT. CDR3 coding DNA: TGTGCCAGCAGTCCTCCCGACTCGGCCTCCTACGAGCAGTACTTC. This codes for CASSPPDSASYEQYF.

CDR3 in amino acids: CASSQDLVNTEAFF. The CDR3 coding sequence is TGTGCCAGCAGCCAAGATTTAGTGAACACTGAAGCTTTCTTT. The V call is TRBV3-1, the J call TRBJ1-1; D gene unclear. The CDR3 is 14 amino acids. V shed 0 bases and J shed 0 bases, with 5 bases lying between them. Germline V lookup: CDR1 LGHDT, CDR2 YNNKEL (reference sequence).

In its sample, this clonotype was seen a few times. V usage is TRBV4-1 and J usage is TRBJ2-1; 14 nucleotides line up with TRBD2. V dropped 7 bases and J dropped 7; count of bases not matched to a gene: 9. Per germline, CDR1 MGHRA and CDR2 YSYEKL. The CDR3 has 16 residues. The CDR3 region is CASKGLAGENWNEQFF. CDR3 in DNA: TGCGCCAGCAAGGGACTAGCGGGAGAAAATTGGAATGAGCAGTTCTTC.

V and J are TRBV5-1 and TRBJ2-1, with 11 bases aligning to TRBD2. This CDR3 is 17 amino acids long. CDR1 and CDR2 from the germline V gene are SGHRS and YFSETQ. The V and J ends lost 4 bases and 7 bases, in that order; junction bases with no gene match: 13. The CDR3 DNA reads TGCGCCAGCAGCCCCGCGGTGGGACTAGCGGCTGGGAATGAGCAGTTCTTC. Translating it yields CASSPAVGLAAGNEQFF.

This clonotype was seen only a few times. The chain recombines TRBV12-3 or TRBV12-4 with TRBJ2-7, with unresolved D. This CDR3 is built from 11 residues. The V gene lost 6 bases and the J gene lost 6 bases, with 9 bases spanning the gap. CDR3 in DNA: TGTGCCAGCAGGGAACTTGGCGAGCAGTACTTC. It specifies CASRELGEQYF.

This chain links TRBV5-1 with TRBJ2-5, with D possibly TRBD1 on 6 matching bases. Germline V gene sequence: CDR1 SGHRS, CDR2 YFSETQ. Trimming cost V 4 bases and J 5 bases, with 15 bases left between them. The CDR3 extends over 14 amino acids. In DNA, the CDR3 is TGCGCCAGCAGCAATTCACAGGGAATGGAGACCCAGTACTTC. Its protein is CASSNSQGMETQYF.